This T cell receptor (beta chain) was documented in a study of blood T cell repertoires in COVID-19 (dated by TCRdb to the early 2020s). Turning to the overall study: The collaborator samples originated in the United States, Italy and Spain and spanned the acute and convalescent phases of COVID-19. The material from the prospective study consisted of cDNA or gDNA derived from T cells, B-cell-depleted T cells, or PBMCs. The dataset comprised deeply sampled blood TCRbeta repertoires from subjects exposed to, actively infected with, or recovered from COVID-19. A freely available public database, intended as a resource for researchers studying the immune response to SARS-CoV-2, is where the repertoires were released. Samples were obtained from the ongoing ImmuneRACE study (first 160 participants) and from 1,200 or so subjects provided by 6 global collaborators. The sample metadata nearly always contained a de-identified subject ID, COVID-19 status, age in years and sex. Where available, HLA class I and class II types were obtained from metadata supplied by the sample provider rather than from assay-based typing. On the study overall, not on this receptor specifically: The quantity of clinical and demographic metadata differed by source and by participant and was supplied without curation.

TCRbeta CDR3 regions were amplified from genomic DNA using the immunoSEQ Assay, a bias-controlled multiplex PCR. Regarding the original processing steps: The number of nucleated cells in each sample was estimated from the amplification of reference gene primers within the assay. To quantify the absolute abundance of each unique TCRbeta CDR3 rearrangement, sequence reads were collapsed and filtered. For each sample, productive Simpson clonality was calculated by taking the square root of Simpson's diversity index across productive rearrangements. Entries here come from immuneACCESS through TCRdb and include only in-frame sequences with V and J called. Some clones fail to appear in such tables; in the studies checked, an unresolved V gene covers under half of the shortfall, and the cause of the remainder is unknown. The V and J calls and clone size are taken from that table; D and trimming were inferred from the DNA. Here the sample has over 100,000 clones; about four fifths occur a single time. Around 10% of the sample rests with the top ten.

Collaborating institutions collected whole blood in K2EDTA tubes following their own protocols. For TCRbeta analysis, collaborators shipped samples in one of three forms: frozen whole blood, isolated PBMCs, or DNA extracted from either of those sample types. The germline V gene yields SGHTA for CDR1 and FQGNSA for CDR2. Inclusive of the bounding cysteine and phenylalanine, the CDR3 is 15 residues long. Kept here is only the CDR3 DNA, which spans 45 bases and is read in frame from base 1. The germline V end is reduced by 5 bases and the J end by 2 bases; junction bases left unmatched: 8. With regard to this clone: Its antigen has not been determined. No per-base quality is available; no much larger clone lies one base away.

This sequence originates from a man aged 35-49 years with active or convalescent COVID-19. Sequences were obtained from peripheral blood. The chain employs TRBV7-2 and TRBJ2-7; 8 middle bases align to TRBD1. The CDR3 reads as follows: CASSVDRGETYEQYF. The sequenced DNA: TGTGCCAGCAGCGTAGACAGGGGCGAGACCTACGAGCAGTACTTC. The CDR3, completed at both ends by the reference TRBV7-2 and TRBJ2-7 genes, gives the full variable domain GAGVSQSPSNKVTEKGKDVELRCDPISGHTALYWYRQSLGQGLEFLIYFQGNSAPDKSGLPSDRFSAERTGGSVSTLTIQRTQQEDSAVYLCASSVDRGETYEQYFGPGTRLTVT.